This T cell receptor (beta chain) was profiled in a study of regulatory T cells in long-lasting Graves disease. Time point reported: persistent/refractory GD, antithyroid drugs over 5 years with positive TRAb. Generation of the TCR library employed RNA extracted from PBMCs. It was an endocrinology department in Xi'an, China, that provided the patients. Arm-PCR of CDR3 regions and iRepertoire HTBI primers were the basis on which TCR beta libraries were built. TCRdb reanalysed the multiplex PCR reads using MiXCR and keeps one entry per CDR3 protein. This table holds over 300,000 distinct CDR3 sequences, around 20% found once. This clonotype showed up many times. Trimming took off 0 bases at V and 4 bases at J, with 4 bases between the two ends. Germline V CDR1 and CDR2: DFQATT, SNEGSKA (reference sequence). This CDR3 region has 11 residues.

V gene TRBV20-1 combines with J gene TRBJ2-7; D remains unclear. The sequences come from peripheral blood mononuclear cells (PBMCs), collected when the disease was refractory, from a patient treated with antithyroid drugs. The sequence came from a female donor with Graves disease. CDR3 sequence reads: CSAREGYEQYF. The CDR3 DNA reads TGCAGTGCTAGAGAAGGGTACGAGCAGTACTTC.